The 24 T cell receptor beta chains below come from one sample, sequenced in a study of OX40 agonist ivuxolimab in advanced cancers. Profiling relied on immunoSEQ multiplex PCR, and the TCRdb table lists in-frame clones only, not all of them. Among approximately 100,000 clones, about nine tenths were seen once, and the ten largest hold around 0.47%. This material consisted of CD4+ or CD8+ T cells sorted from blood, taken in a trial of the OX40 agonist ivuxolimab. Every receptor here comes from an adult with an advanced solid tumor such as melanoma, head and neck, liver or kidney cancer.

The CDR3 reads CASSYRVGGAGELFF. CDR3 bases: TGTGCCAGCAGTTACCGGGTCGGAGGAGCCGGGGAGCTGTTTTTT. The chain uses TRBV6-5 and TRBJ2-2, with D perhaps TRBD2 (5 bases). Trimming stripped 2 bases from V and 6 bases from J, with 13 bases between. Germline-derived CDR1 and CDR2 are MNHEY and SVGAGI. This CDR3 is 15 amino acids long.

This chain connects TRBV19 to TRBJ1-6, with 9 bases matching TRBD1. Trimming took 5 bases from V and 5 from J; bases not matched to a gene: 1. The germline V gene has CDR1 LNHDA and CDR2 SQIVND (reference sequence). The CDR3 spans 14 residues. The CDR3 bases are TGTGCCAGTAGTCGGGACAGGGATAATTCACCCCTCCACTTT. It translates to CASSRDRDNSPLHF. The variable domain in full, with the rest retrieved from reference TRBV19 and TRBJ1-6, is DGGITQSPKYLFRKEGQNVTLSCEQNLNHDAMYWYRQDPGQGLRLIYYSQIVNDFQKGDIAEGYSVSREKKESFPLTVTSAQKNPTAFYLCASSRDRDNSPLHFGNGTRLTVT.

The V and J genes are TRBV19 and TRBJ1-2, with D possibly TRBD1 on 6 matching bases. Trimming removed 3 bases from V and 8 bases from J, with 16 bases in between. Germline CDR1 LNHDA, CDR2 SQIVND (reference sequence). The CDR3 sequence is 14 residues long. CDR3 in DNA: TGTGCCAGTAGTATCCCACAGGGAGCGGGGGGCTACACCTTC. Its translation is CASSIPQGAGGYTF.

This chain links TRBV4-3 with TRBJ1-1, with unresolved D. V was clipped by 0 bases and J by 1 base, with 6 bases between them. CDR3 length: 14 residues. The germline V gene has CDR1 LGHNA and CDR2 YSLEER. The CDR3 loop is CASSQDGRNTEAFF. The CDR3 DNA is TGCGCCAGCAGCCAAGATGGTAGGAACACTGAAGCTTTCTTT.

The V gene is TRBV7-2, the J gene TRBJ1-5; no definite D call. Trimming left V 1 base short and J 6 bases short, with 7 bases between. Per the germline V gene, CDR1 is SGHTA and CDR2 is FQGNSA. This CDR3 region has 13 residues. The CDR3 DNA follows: TGTGCCAGCAGCTTAGAAGGTGCTCAGCCCCAGCATTTT. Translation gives CASSLEGAQPQHF.

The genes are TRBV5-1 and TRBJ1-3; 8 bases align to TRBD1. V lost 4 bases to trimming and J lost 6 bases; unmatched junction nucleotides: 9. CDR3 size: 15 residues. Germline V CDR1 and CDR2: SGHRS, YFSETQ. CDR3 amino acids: CASSLRTGWENTIYF. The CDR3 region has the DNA TGCGCCAGCAGCCTTCGGACAGGGTGGGAAAACACCATATATTTT.

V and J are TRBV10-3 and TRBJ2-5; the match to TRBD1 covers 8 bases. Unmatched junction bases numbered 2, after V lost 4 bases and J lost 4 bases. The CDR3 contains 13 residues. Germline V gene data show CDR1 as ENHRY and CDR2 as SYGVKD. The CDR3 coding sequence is TGTGCCATCAGTGGTGACAGGGGAGAGACCCAGTACTTC. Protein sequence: CAISGDRGETQYF.

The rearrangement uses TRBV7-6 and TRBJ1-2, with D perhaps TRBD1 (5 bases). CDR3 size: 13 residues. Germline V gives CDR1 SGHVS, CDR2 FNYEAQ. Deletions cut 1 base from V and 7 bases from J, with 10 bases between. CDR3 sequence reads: CASSLVQGVGYTF. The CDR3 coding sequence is TGTGCCAGCAGCTTAGTCCAGGGTGTTGGCTACACCTTC.

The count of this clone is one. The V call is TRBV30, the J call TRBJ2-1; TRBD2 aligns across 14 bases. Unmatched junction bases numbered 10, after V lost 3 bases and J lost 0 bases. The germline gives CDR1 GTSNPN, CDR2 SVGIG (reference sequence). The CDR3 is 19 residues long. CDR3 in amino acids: CAWRGTGTSGGPSYNEQFF. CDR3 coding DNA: TGTGCCTGGAGGGGAACCGGGACTAGCGGGGGCCCCTCCTACAATGAGCAGTTCTTC.

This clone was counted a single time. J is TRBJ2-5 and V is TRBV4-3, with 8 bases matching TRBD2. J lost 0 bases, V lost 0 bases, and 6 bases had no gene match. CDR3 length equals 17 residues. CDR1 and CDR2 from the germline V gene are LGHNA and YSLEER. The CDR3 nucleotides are TGCGCCAGCAGCCAAGATCCCCGGGGGGGGTACCAAGAGACCCAGTACTTC. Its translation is CASSQDPRGGYQETQYF.

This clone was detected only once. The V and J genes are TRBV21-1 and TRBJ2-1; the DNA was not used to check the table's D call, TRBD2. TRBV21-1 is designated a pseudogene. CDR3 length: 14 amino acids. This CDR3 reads CASSKVPLLGEQFF. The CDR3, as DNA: TGTGCCAGCAGCAAAGTCCCCCTTCTCGGTGAGCAGTTCTTC.

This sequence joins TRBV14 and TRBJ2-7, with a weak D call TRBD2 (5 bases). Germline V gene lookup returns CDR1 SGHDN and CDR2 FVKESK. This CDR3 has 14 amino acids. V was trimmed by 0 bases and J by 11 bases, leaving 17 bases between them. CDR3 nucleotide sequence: TGTGCCAGCAGCCAAGATCGGGGATCCGGGAAGGAGTACTTC. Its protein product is CASSQDRGSGKEYF.

CDR3 nucleotides: TGTGCCAGCAGCACGGGACAGGGGAACACTGAAGCTTTCTTT. Its protein product is CASSTGQGNTEAFF. This rearrangement joins TRBV7-9 to TRBJ1-1, with 9 bases aligning to TRBD1. Germline lookup yields CDR1 SEHNR and CDR2 FQNEAQ (reference sequence). V lost 5 bases and J lost 1; bases outside the gene matches: 2. CDR3 length equals 14 residues.

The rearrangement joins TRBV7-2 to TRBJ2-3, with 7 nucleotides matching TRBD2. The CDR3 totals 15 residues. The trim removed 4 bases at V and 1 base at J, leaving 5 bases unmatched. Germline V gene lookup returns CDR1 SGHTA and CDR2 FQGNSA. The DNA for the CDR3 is TGTGCCAGCAGCTCGTGGGGGGGTCGCACAGATACGCAGTATTTT. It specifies CASSSWGGRTDTQYF.

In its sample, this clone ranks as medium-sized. For the CDR3, the DNA is TGCGCCAGCAGTGAGTTTGACAGCTATGGCTACACCTTC. Amino acids: CASSEFDSYGYTF. J is TRBJ1-2 and V is TRBV10-2; D is perhaps TRBD1 (5 bases). Trimming took off 1 base at V and 4 bases at J, with 7 bases between the two ends. The germline gives CDR1 WSHSY, CDR2 SAAADI. This CDR3 contains 13 residues.

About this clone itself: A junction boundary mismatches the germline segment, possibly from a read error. In nucleotides, the CDR3 is TGTGCCAGCAGCTTCGGTAGGGACAGGGGTAGGCCCCAGCATTTT. Translation: CASSFGRDRGRPQHF. V usage is TRBV5-1 and J usage is TRBJ1-5, with 10 nucleotides matching TRBD1. The germline CDR1 and CDR2 sequences are SGHRS and YFSETQ. The CDR3 spans 15 residues.

CDR3 sequence (DNA): TGTGCCAGCAGCGTAGGGACGGTGAACACCGGGGAGCTGTTTTTT. Encoded protein: CASSVGTVNTGELFF. The chain joins TRBV9 to TRBJ2-2, with no clear D. Looked up from germline, CDR1 is SGDLS and CDR2 is YYNGEE. The CDR3 sequence is 15 residues long. Trimming stripped 0 bases from V and 1 base from J, with 7 bases between.

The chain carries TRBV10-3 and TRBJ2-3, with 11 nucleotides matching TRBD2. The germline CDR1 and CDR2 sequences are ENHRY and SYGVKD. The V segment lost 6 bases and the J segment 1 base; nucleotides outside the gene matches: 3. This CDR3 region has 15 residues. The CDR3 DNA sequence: TGTGCCATCAGCCGGGGACTAGCGGGCACAGATACGCAGTATTTT. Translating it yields CAISRGLAGTDTQYF.

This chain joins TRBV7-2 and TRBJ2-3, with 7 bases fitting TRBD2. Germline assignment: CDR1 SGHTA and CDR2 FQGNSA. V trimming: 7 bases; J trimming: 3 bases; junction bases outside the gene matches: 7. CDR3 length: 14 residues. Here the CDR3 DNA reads TGTGCCAGCAACGGGGGGAGAGGGACAGATACGCAGTATTTT. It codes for CASNGGRGTDTQYF.

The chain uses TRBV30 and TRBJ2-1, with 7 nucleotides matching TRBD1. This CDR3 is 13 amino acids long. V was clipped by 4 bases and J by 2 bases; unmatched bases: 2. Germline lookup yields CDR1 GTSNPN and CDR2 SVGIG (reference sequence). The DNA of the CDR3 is TGTGCCTGGAAGGGGACAGCCTACAATGAGCAGTTCTTC. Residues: CAWKGTAYNEQFF.

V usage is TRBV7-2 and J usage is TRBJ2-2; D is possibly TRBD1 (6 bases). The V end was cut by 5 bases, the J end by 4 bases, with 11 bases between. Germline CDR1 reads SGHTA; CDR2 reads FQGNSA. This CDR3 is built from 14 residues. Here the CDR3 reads CASSTTGATGELFF. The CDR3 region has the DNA TGTGCCAGCAGCACGACAGGAGCCACCGGGGAGCTGTTTTTT. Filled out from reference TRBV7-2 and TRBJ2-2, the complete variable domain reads GAGVSQSPSNKVTEKGKDVELRCDPISGHTALYWYRQSLGQGLEFLIYFQGNSAPDKSGLPSDRFSAERTGGSVSTLTIQRTQQEDSAVYLCASSTTGATGELFFGEGSRLTVL.

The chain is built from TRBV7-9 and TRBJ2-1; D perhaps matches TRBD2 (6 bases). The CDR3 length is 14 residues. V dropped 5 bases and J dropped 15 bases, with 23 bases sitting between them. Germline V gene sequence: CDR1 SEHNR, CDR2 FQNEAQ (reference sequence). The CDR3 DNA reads TGTGCCAGCAGCCAAGATTCAGATTCGGGAGTCCCGTTCTTC. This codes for CASSQDSDSGVPFF.

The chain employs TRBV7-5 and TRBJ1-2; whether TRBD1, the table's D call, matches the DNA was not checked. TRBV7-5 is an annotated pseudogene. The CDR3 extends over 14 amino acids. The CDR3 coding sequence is TGTGCCAGAAGCTCTACAGGGAGTTTCTATGGCTACACCTTC. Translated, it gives CARSSTGSFYGYTF.

The CDR3: CASSPAYEQYF. Here the CDR3 DNA reads TGTGCCAGCAGTCCCGCCTACGAGCAGTACTTC. The V and J genes are TRBV28 and TRBJ2-7; D remains unclear. Per germline, CDR1 MDHEN and CDR2 SYDVKM. CDR3 length equals 11 residues. V was trimmed by 5 bases and J by 2 bases, leaving 4 bases between them.